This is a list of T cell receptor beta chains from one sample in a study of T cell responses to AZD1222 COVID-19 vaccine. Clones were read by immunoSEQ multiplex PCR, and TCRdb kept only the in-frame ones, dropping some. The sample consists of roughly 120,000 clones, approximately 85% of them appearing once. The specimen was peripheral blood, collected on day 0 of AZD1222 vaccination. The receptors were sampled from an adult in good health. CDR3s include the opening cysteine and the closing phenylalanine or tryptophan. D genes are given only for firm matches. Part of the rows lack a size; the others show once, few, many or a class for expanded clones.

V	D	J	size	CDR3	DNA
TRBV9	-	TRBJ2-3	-	CASSPLWDTQYF	TGTGCCAGCAGCCCCCTCTGGGATACGCAGTATTTT
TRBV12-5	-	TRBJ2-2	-	CASGLAHLGELFF	TGTGCTAGTGGTTTGGCCCACCTCGGGGAGCTGTTTTTT
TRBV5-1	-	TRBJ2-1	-	CASSGGASNEQFF	TGCGCCAGCAGTGGTGGAGCGAGCAATGAGCAGTTCTTC
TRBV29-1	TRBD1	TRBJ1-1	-	CSVLRTGGRAEAFF	TGCAGCGTGCTACGGACAGGGGGACGAGCTGAAGCTTTCTTT
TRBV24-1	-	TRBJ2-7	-	CATSDTGGRWQYF	TGTGCCACCAGTGATACCGGGGGGCGTTGGCAGTACTTC
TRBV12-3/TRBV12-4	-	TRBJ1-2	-	CASSSQENYGYTF	TGTGCCAGCAGCTCCCAGGAAAACTATGGCTACACCTTC
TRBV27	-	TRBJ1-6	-	CASSLPEGGPHSPLHF	TGTGCCAGCAGTTTACCCGAGGGCGGACCACATTCACCCCTCCACTTT
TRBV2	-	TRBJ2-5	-	CASSEAWSKETQYF	TGTGCCAGCAGTGAAGCGTGGAGTAAAGAGACCCAGTACTTC
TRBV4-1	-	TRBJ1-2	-	CASSHPGGTNLEGYTF	TGCGCCAGCAGCCACCCGGGGGGAACTAACCTGGAGGGCTACACCTTC
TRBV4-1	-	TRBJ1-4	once	CASGTGAATNEKLFF	TGCGCCAGCGGTACGGGGGCTGCAACTAATGAAAAACTGTTTTTT
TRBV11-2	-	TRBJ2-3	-	CASSQSGGLSTDTQYF	TGTGCCAGCAGCCAATCGGGGGGCCTAAGCACAGATACGCAGTATTTT
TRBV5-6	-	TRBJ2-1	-	CASSLVGKVNEQFF	TGTGCCAGCAGCTTGGTTGGAAAGGTTAATGAGCAGTTCTTC
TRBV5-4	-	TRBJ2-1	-	CASSLGLVNVYEQFF	TGTGCCAGCAGCTTGGGACTAGTTAATGTCTATGAGCAGTTCTTC
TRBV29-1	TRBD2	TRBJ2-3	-	CSVDGLAGPDTQYF	TGCAGCGTTGATGGACTAGCGGGGCCAGATACGCAGTATTTT
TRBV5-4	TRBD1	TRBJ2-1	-	CASSSRDRGLNEQFF	TGTGCCAGCAGCAGCCGGGACAGGGGTCTCAATGAGCAGTTCTTC
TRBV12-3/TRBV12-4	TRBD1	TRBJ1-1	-	CASSVKGTAEAFF	TGTGCCAGCAGTGTAAAAGGGACAGCCGAAGCTTTCTTT
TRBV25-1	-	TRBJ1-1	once	CASSGRGNTEAFF	TGTGCCAGCAGTGGGCGGGGGAACACTGAAGCTTTCTTT
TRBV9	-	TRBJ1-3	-	CASSVAGGKGNTIYF	TGTGCCAGCAGCGTAGCAGGAGGGAAAGGAAACACCATATATTTT
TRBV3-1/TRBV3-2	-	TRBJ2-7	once	CASSQSYEQYF	TGTGCCAGCAGCCAAAGCTACGAGCAGTACTTC
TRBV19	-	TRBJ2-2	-	CASSIGALNTGELFF	TGTGCCAGTAGTATAGGAGCGTTAAACACCGGGGAGCTGTTTTTT